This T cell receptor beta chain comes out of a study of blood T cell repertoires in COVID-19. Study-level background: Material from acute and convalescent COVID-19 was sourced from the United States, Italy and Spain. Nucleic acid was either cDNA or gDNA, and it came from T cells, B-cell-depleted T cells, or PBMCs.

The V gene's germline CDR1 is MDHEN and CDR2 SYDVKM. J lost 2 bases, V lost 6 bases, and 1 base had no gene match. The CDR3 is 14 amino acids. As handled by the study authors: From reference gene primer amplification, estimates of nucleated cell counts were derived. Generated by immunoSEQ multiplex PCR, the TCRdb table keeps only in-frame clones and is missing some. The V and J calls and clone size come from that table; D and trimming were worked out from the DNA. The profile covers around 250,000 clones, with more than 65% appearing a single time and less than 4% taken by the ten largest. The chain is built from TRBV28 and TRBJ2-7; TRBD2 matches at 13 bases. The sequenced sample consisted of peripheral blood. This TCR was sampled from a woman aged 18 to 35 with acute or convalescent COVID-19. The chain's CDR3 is CASSGLAGAYEQYF. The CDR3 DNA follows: TGTGCCAGCAGCGGACTAGCGGGAGCCTACGAGCAGTACTTC.